This TCR beta chain was sequenced in a study of molecular identifiers for immune sequencing clone quantification (dated by TCRdb to the late 2010s). For context, the study as a whole: For a replicate experiment, RNA from roughly 21,000 or 96,000 naive CD8 T cells was divided into five aliquots, of which four were sequenced. This methods study benchmarked molecular-identifier clustering-based TCR repertoire sequencing (MIDCIRS) and TCR RNA copy counting, using CD8 T cells to do so.

Libraries of naive CD8 T cells were generated from about 21,000 to 970,000 sorted cells, with 10%, 30% or 50% of the purified RNA used. Naive CD8 T cells were FACS-sorted as CD8+CD4-CCR7+CD45RA+ on a BD FACSAria II into RLT Plus buffer. Nine to eleven TCR copies' worth of Jurkat RNA were spiked into about 20,000-1,000,000 naive CD8 T cell samples to test detection sensitivity. Enrichment of CD8 T cells was performed with RosetteSep CD8+ T Cell Enrichment Cocktail and Ficoll-Paque, after which ACK red cell lysis was carried out. What the work shows at the level of the full study, not this receptor alone: The naive libraries included spiked-in Jurkat TCR RNA (around nine copies' worth), and this Jurkat TCR RNA is not part of the donor repertoire. When barcode sub-clustering was omitted, TCR diversity was inflated by chimeric consensus sequences, with chimeras reaching as high as 47%. Highly expanded clone sizes could be underestimated because identical TCR molecules may share a barcode. In CMV-specific effector cells, clones with more than 20 RNA copies contained over 97% of molecules, whereas in naive cells such clones contained under 1% of molecules. Spiked-in Jurkat TCR RNA equal to a single cell's worth was reported to be detectable even within one million naive CD8 T cells. Modeling estimated around 3 recovered TCR RNA copies per cell, compared with about 9.3 by digital PCR, which implies roughly 27% capture efficiency.

This clonotype was picked up a small number of times. It has no known antigen specificity. No base quality information exists; no much larger clone differs at one position. The CDR3, cysteine through phenylalanine, is 19 amino acids long. CDR3 DNA is the only sequence kept; it has 57 bases, read in frame from the first base. V gives up 0 bases and J gives up 0 bases, and the segment between their germline ends measures 21 bases. As encoded in the germline V gene (reference sequence), CDR1 is MNHEY while CDR2 is SMNVEV. Libraries were prepared through PCR. The sequencer listed for this sample is NextSeq 500. Bulk TCR libraries were prepared as previously described, using TCR primers listed in Table S5. Purification of total RNA was performed with the Qiagen AllPrep DNA/RNA kit. Before analysis, reads from multiple sequencing runs of the same library were pooled. In the source study's methods: Reads were retained only if an exact TCR constant sequence was present, and the retained reads were trimmed to 150 nt and grouped according to their 12-nt molecular barcodes. Reads within each barcode group were sub-clustered using a 15% Levenshtein threshold, and quality-weighted consensus sequences were constructed for each RNA molecule. Non-functional sequences were filtered out, along with any lower-count sequence sitting one edit away from another sequence. Based on a fit of two negative binomial distributions, barcode sub-clusters having less than 20% of the maximum read count were discarded. Starting from the raw public reads, TCRdb applied fastp trimming at Q25, assembled clones with MiXCR and retained in-frame beta chains. Rows are unified per CDR3 protein, each entry keeping the most common DNA and genes. None of the V and J calls come from the authors' own analysis; TCRdb made them. The sample yields some 590,000 distinct CDR3 sequences; 25% were counted once. The biggest ten clones account for about 0.81% of the sample.

The sequencing input was naive CD8+ T cells from blood, with Jurkat cell RNA spiked in. The cell subset or site label, as the study defines it: FACS-sorted CD8+CD4-CCR7+CD45RA+ naive T cells. The chain is made from TRBV27 and TRBJ2-7; TRBD2 is possibly the D segment (6 matching bases). The receptor's source is a human donor in good health. Some libraries in this study had Jurkat cell RNA spiked in. The CDR3 region reads CASSLSIRLEEGSSYEQYF. The DNA reads as follows: TGTGCCAGCAGTTTATCCATCCGGCTTGAGGAGGGAAGCTCCTACGAGCAGTACTTC.